This TCR beta chain stems from a study of glioma-infiltrating T cells. Study information: Approximately 990,000 peripheral T cells were targeted at about 4.5- to 10-fold coverage. Overall study findings and caveats: A blood CDR3 motif signature was depleted in highly divergent patients.

The iRepertoire nested amplicon-rescue multiplex PCR amplified TCR alpha and beta CDR3s from RNA. TCRdb reprocessed the multiplex PCR reads with MiXCR, giving one entry per CDR3 protein. This table holds about 410,000 distinct CDR3 sequences, approximately 42% found once. This CDR3 has 15 residues. The germline gives CDR1 ENHRY, CDR2 SYGVKD. Trimming took 4 bases from V and 2 from J, leaving 14 bases between them. Turning to this clonotype: Its antigen is unidentified.

This chain links TRBV10-3 with TRBJ2-5; D may be TRBD2 (6 bases). The receptor was isolated from a human donor with low-grade glioma or glioblastoma, undergoing nonglioma brain surgery, or in good health (not recorded which). Input material: glioma tissue, nonneoplastic brain tissue, or PBMCs (not recorded which). Here the CDR3 DNA reads TGTGCCATCAGTGGGGAGGACGGAGAACAAGAGACCCAGTACTTC. Its translation: CAISGEDGEQETQYF.